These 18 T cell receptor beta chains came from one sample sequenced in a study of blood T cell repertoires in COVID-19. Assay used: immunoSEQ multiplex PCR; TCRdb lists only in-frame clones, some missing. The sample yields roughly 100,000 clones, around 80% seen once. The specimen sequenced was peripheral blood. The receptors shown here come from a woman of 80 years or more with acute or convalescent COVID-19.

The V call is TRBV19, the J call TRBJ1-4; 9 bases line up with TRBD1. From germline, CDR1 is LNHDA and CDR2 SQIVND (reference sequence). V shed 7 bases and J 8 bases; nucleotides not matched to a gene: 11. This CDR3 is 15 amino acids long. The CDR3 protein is CASKLSGTGREKLFF. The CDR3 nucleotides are TGTGCCAGTAAGCTATCCGGGACAGGGAGAGAAAAACTGTTTTTT.

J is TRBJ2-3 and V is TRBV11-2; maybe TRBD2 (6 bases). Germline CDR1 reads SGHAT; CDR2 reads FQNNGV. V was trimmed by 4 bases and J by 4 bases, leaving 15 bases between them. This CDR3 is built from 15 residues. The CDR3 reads CASSSFRERPDTQYF. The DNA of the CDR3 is TGTGCCAGCAGCTCTTTCCGGGAGCGCCCAGATACGCAGTATTTT.

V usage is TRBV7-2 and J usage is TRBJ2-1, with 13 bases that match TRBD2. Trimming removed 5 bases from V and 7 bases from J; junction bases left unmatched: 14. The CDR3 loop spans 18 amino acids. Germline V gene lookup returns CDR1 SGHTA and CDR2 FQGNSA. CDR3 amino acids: CASSPLTSGRGLSNEQFF. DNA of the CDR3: TGTGCCAGCAGCCCCTTAACTAGCGGGAGGGGGCTTTCGAATGAGCAGTTCTTC.

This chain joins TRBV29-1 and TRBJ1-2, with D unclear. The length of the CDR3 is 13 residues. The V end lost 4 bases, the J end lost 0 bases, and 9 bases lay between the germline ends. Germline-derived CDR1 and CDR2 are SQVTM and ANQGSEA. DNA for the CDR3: TGCAGCGTTGCACGGGGAGCTAACTATGGCTACACCTTC. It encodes CSVARGANYGYTF.

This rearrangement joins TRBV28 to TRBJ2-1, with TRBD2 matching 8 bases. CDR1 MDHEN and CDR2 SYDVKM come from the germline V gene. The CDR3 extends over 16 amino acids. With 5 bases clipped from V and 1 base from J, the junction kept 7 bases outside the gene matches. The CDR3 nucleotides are TGTGCCAGCAGTCCCCGGGGGGGAGGGTCCTACAATGAGCAGTTCTTC. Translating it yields CASSPRGGGSYNEQFF.

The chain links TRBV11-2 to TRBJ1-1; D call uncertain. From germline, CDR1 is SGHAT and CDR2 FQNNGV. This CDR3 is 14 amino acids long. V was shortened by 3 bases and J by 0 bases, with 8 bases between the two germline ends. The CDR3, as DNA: TGTGCCAGCAGCTTCACGACAATGAACACTGAAGCTTTCTTT. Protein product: CASSFTTMNTEAFF.

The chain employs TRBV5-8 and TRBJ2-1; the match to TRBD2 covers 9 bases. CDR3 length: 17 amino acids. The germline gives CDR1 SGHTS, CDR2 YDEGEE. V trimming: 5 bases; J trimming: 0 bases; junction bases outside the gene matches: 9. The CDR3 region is CASRQTSGKHSYNEQFF. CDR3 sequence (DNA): TGTGCCAGCAGGCAGACTAGCGGAAAACACTCCTACAATGAGCAGTTCTTC.

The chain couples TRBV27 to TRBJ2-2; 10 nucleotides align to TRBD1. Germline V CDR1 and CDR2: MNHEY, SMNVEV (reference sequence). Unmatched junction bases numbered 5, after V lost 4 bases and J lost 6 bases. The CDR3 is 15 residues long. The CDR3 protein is CASSYGTGASGELFF. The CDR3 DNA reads TGTGCCAGCAGTTACGGGACAGGGGCCTCCGGGGAGCTGTTTTTT.

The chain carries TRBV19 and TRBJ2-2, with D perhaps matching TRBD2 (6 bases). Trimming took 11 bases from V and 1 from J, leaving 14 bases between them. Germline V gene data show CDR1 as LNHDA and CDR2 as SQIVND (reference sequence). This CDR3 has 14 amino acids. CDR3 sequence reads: CASRAGMNTGELFF. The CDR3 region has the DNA TGTGCCTCAAGGGCGGGGATGAACACCGGGGAGCTGTTTTTT.

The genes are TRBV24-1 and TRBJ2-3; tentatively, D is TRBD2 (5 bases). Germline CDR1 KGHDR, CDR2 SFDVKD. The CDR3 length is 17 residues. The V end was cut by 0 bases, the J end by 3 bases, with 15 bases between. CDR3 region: CATSDLYSVKGTDTQYF. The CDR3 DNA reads TGTGCCACCAGTGATTTGTATAGCGTAAAAGGGACAGATACGCAGTATTTT.

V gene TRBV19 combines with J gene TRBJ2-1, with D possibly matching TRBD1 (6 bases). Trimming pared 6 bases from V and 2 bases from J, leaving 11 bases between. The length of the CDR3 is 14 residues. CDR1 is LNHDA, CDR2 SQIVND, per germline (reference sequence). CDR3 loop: CASSGRGTYNEQFF. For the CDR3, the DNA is TGTGCCAGTAGCGGCAGGGGAACCTACAATGAGCAGTTCTTC.

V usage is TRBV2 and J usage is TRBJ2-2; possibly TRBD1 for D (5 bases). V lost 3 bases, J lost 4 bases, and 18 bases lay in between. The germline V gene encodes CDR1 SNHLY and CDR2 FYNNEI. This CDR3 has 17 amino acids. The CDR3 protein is CASSDLFLGLRTGELFF. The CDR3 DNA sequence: TGTGCCAGCAGTGACTTATTTCTGGGGCTGCGCACCGGGGAGCTGTTTTTT.

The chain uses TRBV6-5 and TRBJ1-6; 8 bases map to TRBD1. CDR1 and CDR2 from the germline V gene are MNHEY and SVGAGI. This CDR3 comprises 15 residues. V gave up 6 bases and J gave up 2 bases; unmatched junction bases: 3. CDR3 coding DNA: TGTGCCAGCAGCAAGACAGGGGCCTATAATTCACCCCTCCACTTT. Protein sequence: CASSKTGAYNSPLHF.

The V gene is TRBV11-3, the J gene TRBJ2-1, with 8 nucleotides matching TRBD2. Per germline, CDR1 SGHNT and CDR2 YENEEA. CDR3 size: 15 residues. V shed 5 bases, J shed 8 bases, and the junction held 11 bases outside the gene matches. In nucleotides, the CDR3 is TGTGCCAGCAGCCTCTGGCGGGAGGCCGGGGATGAGCAGTTCTTC. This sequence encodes CASSLWREAGDEQFF.

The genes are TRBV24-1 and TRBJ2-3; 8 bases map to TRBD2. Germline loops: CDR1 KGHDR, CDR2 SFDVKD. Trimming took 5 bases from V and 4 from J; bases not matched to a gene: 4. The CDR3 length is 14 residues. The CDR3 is CATSAAGGADTQYF. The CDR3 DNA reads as TGTGCCACCAGTGCGGCGGGAGGTGCAGATACGCAGTATTTT.

The CDR3 region is CSASGPGKAAGELFF. CDR3 nucleotides: TGCAGTGCTAGTGGTCCCGGAAAGGCGGCCGGGGAGCTGTTTTTT. The chain joins TRBV20-1 to TRBJ2-2; no clear D gene. The CDR3 extends over 15 amino acids. The germline V gene encodes CDR1 DFQATT and CDR2 SNEGSKA (reference sequence). Trimming cost V 3 bases and J 6 bases, with 17 bases left between them.

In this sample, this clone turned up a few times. Written as DNA, the CDR3 is TGTGCCACCAGTGACGGGACTCGGGTGTTTTTT. It is translated as CATSDGTRVFF. The J gene is TRBJ1-4, the V gene TRBV24-1; possible D gene TRBD1, 5 bases. Germline lookup yields CDR1 KGHDR and CDR2 SFDVKD. The CDR3 consists of 11 residues. The V and J ends lost 4 bases and 15 bases respectively, with 11 bases between them.

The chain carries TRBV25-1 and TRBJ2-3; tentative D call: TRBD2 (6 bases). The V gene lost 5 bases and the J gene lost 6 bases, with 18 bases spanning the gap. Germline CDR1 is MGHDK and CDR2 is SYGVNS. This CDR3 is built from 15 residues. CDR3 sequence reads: CASSPGLTFVDTQYF. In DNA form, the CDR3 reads TGTGCCAGCAGTCCGGGACTCACCTTTGTGGATACGCAGTATTTT.